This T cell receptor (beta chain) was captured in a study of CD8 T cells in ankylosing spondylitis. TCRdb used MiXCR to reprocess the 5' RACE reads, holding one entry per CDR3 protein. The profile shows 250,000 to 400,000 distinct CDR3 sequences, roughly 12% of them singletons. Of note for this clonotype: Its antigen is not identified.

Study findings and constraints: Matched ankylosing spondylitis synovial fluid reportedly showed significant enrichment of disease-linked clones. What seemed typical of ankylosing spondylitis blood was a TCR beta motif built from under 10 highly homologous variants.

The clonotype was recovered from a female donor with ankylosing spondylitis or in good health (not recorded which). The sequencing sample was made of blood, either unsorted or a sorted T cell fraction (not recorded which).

The CDR3: CASRLGQGALSYEQYF. DNA for the CDR3: TGTGCCAGCAGACTCGGACAGGGGGCGTTATCCTACGAGCAGTACTTC. The chain links TRBV7-8 to TRBJ2-7, with 11 bases aligning to TRBD1. This CDR3 region has 16 residues. J gave up 1 base and V 6 bases, and 8 bases lay outside the gene matches. Germline values: CDR1 SGHVS, CDR2 FQNEAQ.